This T cell receptor beta chain originates from a study of cytotoxic CD8 clonotypes in ibrutinib-treated CLL. The planned depth of sequencing spanned 1 in 200,000 to 1 in 1 million T cells. Libraries were prepared by immunoSEQ multiplex PCR; TCRdb keeps only in-frame clonotypes and omits some of them. The sample yields 150,000 or so clones, approximately 80% seen once. Germline V gene sequence: CDR1 MDHEN, CDR2 SYDVKM. J gave up 9 bases and V 7 bases, and 18 bases lay outside the gene matches. The CDR3 is 16 amino acids. Sequencing used PBMCs, obtained after 24 months of ibrutinib treatment. The TCR sequence derives from a human donor with chronic lymphocytic leukemia. V usage is TRBV28 and J usage is TRBJ2-1, with 7 bases identical to TRBD1. CDR3 residues: CASIGRRQGGSLEQFF. The CDR3 nucleotides read TGTGCCAGCATTGGACGCCGACAGGGTGGTTCTCTTGAGCAGTTCTTC. Supplemented by reference TRBV28 and TRBJ2-1, the full variable domain reads DVKVTQSSRYLVKRTGEKVFLECVQDMDHENMFWYRQDPGLGLRLIYFSYDVKMKEKGDIPEGYSVSREKKERFSLILESASTNQTSMYLCASIGRRQGGSLEQFFGPGTRLTVL.